One and the same sample provided the 28 T cell receptor beta chains below, sequenced in a study of T cell responses to AZD1222 COVID-19 vaccine. Sequenced by immunoSEQ multiplex PCR; TCRdb stores in-frame clones only, minus some. This table holds 100,000 to 140,000 clones, about 85% found once. The material was peripheral blood, obtained 28 days after the second AZD1222 dose. These receptors were obtained from an adult who received the AZD1222 COVID-19 vaccine.

The genes are TRBV16 and TRBJ1-6; no definite D call. From germline, CDR1 is KGHSY and CDR2 FQNENV. V was pared by 0 bases and J by 14 bases, with 5 bases between. The CDR3 loop spans 11 amino acids. The CDR3 bases are TGTGCCAGCAGCCAATCGCCTACCCTCCACTTT. This translates into CASSQSPTLHF.

This clone has just a few counts. The gene calls are TRBV10-2 and TRBJ1-2, with unresolved D. The CDR3 loop spans 11 amino acids. V lost 2 bases, J lost 7 bases, and 5 bases lay in between. CDR1 and CDR2 (germline): WSHSY, SAAADI. This CDR3 reads CASSELAGYTF. DNA of the CDR3: TGCGCCAGCAGTGAGCTGGCTGGCTACACCTTC.

The chain joins TRBV6-5 to TRBJ2-7; 7 bases map to TRBD1. The CDR3 extends over 15 amino acids. CDR1 is MNHEY and CDR2 is SVGAGI in the germline V gene. The V segment lost 4 bases and the J segment 7 bases; nucleotides outside the gene matches: 13. This CDR3 reads CASSLSQGRSWEQYF. The CDR3 nucleotides are TGTGCCAGCAGTTTATCACAGGGGCGGTCGTGGGAGCAGTACTTC.

The chain joins TRBV18 to TRBJ2-7; TRBD1 aligns across 7 bases. V was pared by 3 bases and J by 0 bases, with 8 bases of the junction left unmatched. The CDR3 has 16 residues. The germline V gene has CDR1 KGHSH and CDR2 LQKENI. DNA for the CDR3: TGTGCCAGCTCACCGGACAGGCCGTCACTCTCCTACGAGCAGTACTTC. As protein: CASSPDRPSLSYEQYF.

CDR3 region: CASSLVEGAGSEQFF. Written as DNA, the CDR3 is TGCGCCAGCAGCTTGGTGGAGGGGGCGGGTAGTGAGCAGTTCTTC. V usage is TRBV5-1 and J usage is TRBJ2-1, with D possibly TRBD1 on 7 matching bases. Germline CDR1 is SGHRS and CDR2 is YFSETQ. This CDR3 contains 15 residues. Trimming removed 0 bases at V and 9 bases at J, with 16 bases between.

The chain links TRBV10-1 to TRBJ2-2; D is possibly TRBD1 or TRBD2 (5 bases each). Germline CDR1 and CDR2: WNHNN and SYGVQD (reference sequence). The CDR3 length is 16 residues. Trimming shortened V by 0 bases and J by 1 base, and 9 bases separated the two germline ends. CDR3 in DNA: TGCGCCAGCAGTGAGTCCCGGGGCCTGAACACCGGGGAGCTGTTTTTT. Its translation: CASSESRGLNTGELFF.

The rearrangement links TRBV7-2 to TRBJ1-2, with TRBD1 matching 7 bases. Germline V CDR1 and CDR2: SGHTA, FQGNSA. V was pared by 6 bases and J by 3 bases, with 7 bases of the junction left unmatched. The CDR3 runs to 14 residues. The CDR3 DNA sequence: TGTGCCAGCAGATCAGGGGGTGGTGACTATGGCTACACCTTC. This sequence encodes CASRSGGGDYGYTF.

A few counts support this clone. This rearrangement joins TRBV4-3 to TRBJ2-1; D call uncertain. CDR1 LGHNA and CDR2 YSLEER come from the germline V gene. Trimming shortened V by 0 bases and J by 3 bases, and 9 bases separated the two germline ends. The CDR3 is 15 amino acids. CDR3 sequence (DNA): TGCGCCAGCAGCCAAGATTATACAGTCTACAATGAGCAGTTCTTC. As protein: CASSQDYTVYNEQFF.

The chain employs TRBV7-9 and TRBJ2-2; no reliable D call. Germline V lookup: CDR1 SEHNR, CDR2 FQNEAQ (reference sequence). Trimming removed 9 bases from V and 8 bases from J, with 25 bases in between. CDR3 length: 16 residues. CDR3 nucleotide sequence: TGTGCCAGTCTTTTATCTGGACCCATTTCCCCGGGGGAGCTGTTTTTT. Encoded protein: CASLLSGPISPGELFF.

V and J are TRBV6-5 and TRBJ1-5, with 7 bases lining up with TRBD1. Germline V gives CDR1 MNHEY, CDR2 SVGAGI. V shed 6 bases, J shed 3 bases, and the junction held 5 bases outside the gene matches. There are 14 residues in the CDR3. CDR3 sequence reads: CASRSTGVNQPQHF. In nucleotides, the CDR3 is TGTGCCAGCAGATCTACAGGGGTCAATCAGCCCCAGCATTTT.

The V gene is TRBV12-5, the J gene TRBJ2-1; the match to TRBD2 covers 9 bases. Germline values: CDR1 LGHNT, CDR2 FRNRAP. The V segment lost 6 bases and the J segment 4 bases; nucleotides outside the gene matches: 22. There are 20 residues in the CDR3. The CDR3, as DNA: TGTGCTAGTGGCCCTGGTAGCGGGGGCCAGACGGGGTTGTTGTACAATGAGCAGTTCTTC. Its translation is CASGPGSGGQTGLLYNEQFF.

The gene calls are TRBV7-2 and TRBJ2-2; possibly TRBD1 for D (6 bases). V lost 1 base to trimming and J lost 7 bases, with 10 bases between them. The CDR3 is 14 amino acids. Germline loops: CDR1 SGHTA, CDR2 FQGNSA. CDR3 coding DNA: TGTGCCAGCAGCTTAGACAGGGCGGGCGGGGAGCTGTTTTTT. Its protein is CASSLDRAGGELFF.

DNA for the CDR3: TGTGCCAGCAGCTTCGGTTCGGAGGTTTCCTACGAGCAGTACTTC. Translation: CASSFGSEVSYEQYF. The V gene is TRBV7-9, the J gene TRBJ2-7; TRBD2 might be the D (5 bases). Looked up from germline, CDR1 is SEHNR and CDR2 is FQNEAQ (reference sequence). The V end lost 3 bases, the J end lost 1 base, and 13 bases lay between the germline ends. The CDR3 contains 15 residues.

This clone has only a few counts. An end of the junction does not agree with germline; a read error may underlie this. The chain is built from TRBV2 and TRBJ1-3; D gene unclear. Germline V CDR1 and CDR2: SNHLY, FYNNEI. There are 16 residues in the CDR3. CDR3 coding DNA: TGTGCCAGCAGTCAAGCTACCGGGATCTCTGGAAACACCATATATTTT. This gives the protein CASSQATGISGNTIYF.

V is TRBV19 and J is TRBJ1-5; 8 bases line up with TRBD1. The CDR3 runs to 15 residues. V shed 5 bases and J 6 bases; nucleotides not matched to a gene: 9. From germline, CDR1 is LNHDA and CDR2 SQIVND (reference sequence). CDR3 region: CASSPRTGKRQPQHF. In DNA form, the CDR3 reads TGTGCCAGTAGTCCCCGGACAGGGAAGCGTCAGCCCCAGCATTTT.

This chain uses TRBV4-3 with TRBJ1-4; D is unresolved. V was shortened by 3 bases and J by 8 bases, with 7 bases between the two germline ends. The CDR3 consists of 12 residues. The germline CDR1 and CDR2 sequences are LGHNA and YSLEER. CDR3 DNA sequence: TGCGCCAGCAGCCACGGACGGGAAAAACTGTTTTTT. Encoded protein: CASSHGREKLFF.

V gene TRBV6-1 combines with J gene TRBJ2-1; D is unresolved. V was pared by 0 bases and J by 0 bases, with 12 bases between. The CDR3 is 17 residues long. The germline CDR1 and CDR2 sequences are MNHNS and SASEGT. The DNA for the CDR3 is TGTGCCAGCAGTGAAGCCGTCGTTTCACCCTCCTACAATGAGCAGTTCTTC. Its protein is CASSEAVVSPSYNEQFF.

The chain is built from TRBV6-6 and TRBJ2-7; D call uncertain. Germline CDR1 and CDR2: MNHNY and SVGAGI (reference sequence). The CDR3 runs to 13 residues. The ends were cut back, 0 bases at V and 3 bases at J, with 6 bases in the middle. CDR3 coding DNA: TGTGCCAGCAGTTACTCAGGGCTCTACGAGCAGTACTTC. This gives the protein CASSYSGLYEQYF.

The chain uses TRBV19 and TRBJ2-7; tentative D call: TRBD2 (5 bases). Trimming removed 6 bases from V and 0 bases from J, with 15 bases in between. The CDR3 is 15 amino acids. The germline V gene encodes CDR1 LNHDA and CDR2 SQIVND (reference sequence). The CDR3 DNA sequence: TGTGCCAGTAGGGCCGGGGTCGGTAGCTCCTACGAGCAGTACTTC. Protein product: CASRAGVGSSYEQYF.

The genes are TRBV7-8 and TRBJ2-7; perhaps TRBD1 as D (5 bases). V dropped 0 bases and J dropped 5 bases, with 17 bases sitting between them. Germline V gene sequence: CDR1 SGHVS, CDR2 FQNEAQ. The CDR3 is made up of 16 amino acids. DNA for the CDR3: TGTGCCAGCAGCTTAGCGCAATGGCAGGGCCCCGACGAGCAGTACTTC. It yields the protein CASSLAQWQGPDEQYF.

Notes on this clone: Within the sample, other DNA sequences also encode this same CDR3. The genes are TRBV12-3 or TRBV12-4 and TRBJ2-7; possibly TRBD1 for D (5 bases). V shed 6 bases and J shed 5 bases, with 14 bases lying between them. The CDR3 totals 13 residues. The CDR3, as DNA: TGTGCCAGCAGCACGGGCAGGGCCAACGAGCAGTACTTC. This codes for CASSTGRANEQYF.

The chain has TRBV3-1 (or the pseudogene TRBV3-2) and TRBJ1-2, with a tentative D call TRBD1 (5 bases). Deletions cut 4 bases from V and 3 bases from J, with 15 bases between. Germline V gene data show CDR1 as LGHDT and CDR2 as YNNKEL (reference sequence). The CDR3 has 15 amino acids. The CDR3 region is CASSPSGSSYYGYTF. The CDR3 bases are TGTGCCAGCAGCCCCTCAGGGTCGAGCTACTATGGCTACACCTTC.

V and J are TRBV9 and TRBJ2-3; a weak D match, TRBD2 (7 bases). The CDR3 is 16 amino acids. CDR1 and CDR2 from the germline V gene are SGDLS and YYNGEE. Trimming removed 0 bases from V and 6 bases from J, with 17 bases in between. CDR3 coding DNA: TGTGCCAGCAGCGTAGGCTCTCGGGGGGCCTGGGATACGCAGTATTTT. Protein: CASSVGSRGAWDTQYF.

J is TRBJ2-1 and V is TRBV7-2; 9 bases align to TRBD1. CDR3 length: 17 residues. Germline V lookup: CDR1 SGHTA, CDR2 FQGNSA. Trimming at V came to 1 base and at J to 2 bases, leaving 6 bases not matched to a gene. The DNA of the CDR3 is TGTGCCAGCAGCTTAGGGGGGGGACAGGGTGCCTACAATGAGCAGTTCTTC. Amino acids: CASSLGGGQGAYNEQFF. Based on the CDR3 plus reference TRBV7-2 and TRBJ2-1, the full variable domain is GAGVSQSPSNKVTEKGKDVELRCDPISGHTALYWYRQSLGQGLEFLIYFQGNSAPDKSGLPSDRFSAERTGGSVSTLTIQRTQQEDSAVYLCASSLGGGQGAYNEQFFGPGTRLTVL.

Details on this clone: A junction end diverges from the germline sequence, so it may reflect a read error. This chain uses TRBV28 with TRBJ1-5; D is possibly TRBD1 (5 bases). Germline V gene lookup returns CDR1 MDHEN and CDR2 SYDVKM. The CDR3 has 12 residues. As DNA, the CDR3 is TGTTCTGGGCGGGGGAGCAATCAGCCCCAGCGTTTT. It is translated as CSGRGSNQPQRF. Supplemented by reference TRBV28 and TRBJ1-5, the full variable domain reads DVKVTQSSRYLVKRTGEKVFLECVQDMDHENMFWYRQDPGLGLRLIYFSYDVKMKEKGDIPEGYSVSREKKERFSLILESASTNQTSMYLCSGRGSNQPQRFGDGTRLSIL.

The V gene is TRBV19, the J gene TRBJ1-5; D gene uncertain. The V end was cut by 9 bases, the J end by 0 bases, with 9 bases between. This CDR3 is built from 13 residues. Germline V gives CDR1 LNHDA, CDR2 SQIVND (reference sequence). Here the CDR3 reads CASHTYSNQPQHF. In nucleotides, the CDR3 is TGTGCCAGCCACACGTATAGCAATCAGCCCCAGCATTTT.

This sequence joins TRBV4-3 and TRBJ2-3, with TRBD2 as a possible D gene (5 bases). Germline V gene data show CDR1 as LGHNA and CDR2 as YSLEER. The germline V and J ends were trimmed by 2 bases and 4 bases, with 13 bases remaining between them. The CDR3 length is 15 residues. CDR3 protein: CASSQYLSEADTQYF. As DNA, the CDR3 is TGCGCCAGCAGCCAATACCTCTCGGAGGCAGATACGCAGTATTTT.

The CDR3 coding sequence is TGTGCCAGCAGGGTTCGGGACAGCCTTAACACTGAAGCTTTCTTT. Translated, it gives CASRVRDSLNTEAFF. The genes are TRBV2 and TRBJ1-1, with TRBD1 matching over 7 bases. V was clipped by 6 bases and J by 2 bases; unmatched bases: 9. Germline CDR1 reads SNHLY; CDR2 reads FYNNEI. The CDR3 has 15 amino acids.